Shown below are 5 T cell receptor beta chains from a single sample sequenced in a study of cytomegalovirus exposure and HLA in healthy donors. Sequencing was performed with immunoSEQ multiplex PCR; in TCRdb, only in-frame clones are kept and a portion is missing. Of about 71,000 clones listed, around 93% were seen once; the top ten hold roughly 1%. The sample was PBMCs. These receptors were taken from a woman under 30 in good health and CMV-seronegative.

The chain is built from TRBV6-6 and TRBJ2-3; 7 bases fit TRBD2. Per the germline V gene, CDR1 is MNHNY and CDR2 is SVGAGI (reference sequence). Trimming took 2 bases from V and 2 from J; bases not matched to a gene: 4. This CDR3 has 15 residues. CDR3 residues: CASSYLAGDTDTQYF. CDR3 DNA sequence: TGTGCCAGCAGTTACCTCGCGGGAGACACAGATACGCAGTATTTT.

This chain joins TRBV6-6 and TRBJ2-7; 7 bases match TRBD2. This CDR3 contains 15 residues. The germline CDR1 and CDR2 sequences are MNHNY and SVGAGI (reference sequence). The J segment lost 7 bases and the V segment lost 1 base, leaving 10 bases of the junction unmatched. The CDR3 here is CASSYWGGATEEQYF. The CDR3, as DNA: TGTGCCAGCAGTTACTGGGGGGGAGCTACGGAAGAGCAGTACTTC.

The chain has TRBV19 and TRBJ1-1; perhaps TRBD1 as D (5 bases). The CDR3 is 13 amino acids. Looked up from germline, CDR1 is LNHDA and CDR2 is SQIVND (reference sequence). V lost 6 bases and J lost 5, with 13 bases in between. CDR3 sequence reads: CASSPGGATEAFF. The CDR3 DNA reads as TGTGCCAGTAGCCCGGGAGGGGCTACTGAAGCTTTCTTT.

This clone has just a few counts. The chain recombines TRBV30 with TRBJ1-3, with D hard to call. CDR1 is GTSNPN and CDR2 is SVGIG in the germline V gene (reference sequence). The CDR3 extends over 12 amino acids. V dropped 0 bases and J dropped 4 bases, with 4 bases sitting between them. The CDR3 protein is CAWSVQGNTIYF. The CDR3 DNA follows: TGTGCCTGGAGTGTCCAGGGAAACACCATATATTTT.

The chain is built from TRBV5-8 and TRBJ2-7; possible D gene TRBD1, 5 bases. V shed 1 base and J shed 8 bases, with 10 bases lying between them. CDR1 is SGHTS, CDR2 YDEGEE, per germline. The CDR3 runs to 12 residues. The CDR3 nucleotides read TGTGCCAGCAGCTTGATTCAGGGTAAGCAGTACTTC. It codes for CASSLIQGKQYF. The full variable domain, rest sourced from reference TRBV5-8 and TRBJ2-7, is EAGVTQSPTHLIKTRGQQATLRCSPISGHTSVYWYQQALGLGLQFLLWYDEGEERNRGNFPPRFSGRQFPNYSSELNVNALELEDSALYLCASSLIQGKQYFGPGTRLTVT.